This T cell receptor (beta chain) was recorded in a study of cytotoxic CD8 clonotypes in ibrutinib-treated CLL. A word on this clone: Its antigen is undetermined.

Notes on the study in general: The study found clonality rose at ibrutinib response, then fell toward baseline at progression. Sustained-remission and progressing patients diverged in sampling times.

The CDR3 runs 17 residues. Trimming removed 8 bases from V and 1 base from J; junction bases left unmatched: 5. Germline V gene lookup returns CDR1 MNHEY and CDR2 SMNVEV (reference sequence). The data were produced by immunoSEQ multiplex PCR, yet TCRdb's version contains in-frame clones alone and is incomplete. The repertoire holds 9,500 to 14,000 clones, with approximately 85% as singletons. This chain joins TRBV27 and TRBJ2-4; 16 bases align to TRBD2. The clonotype comes from a human donor with chronic lymphocytic leukemia. This specimen was PBMCs, taken at disease progression, from a patient treated with ibrutinib. The CDR3 nucleotides read TGTGCCAGCCCTTCGGGACTAGCGGGAGGGGCCAAAAACATTCAGTACTTC. It specifies CASPSGLAGGAKNIQYF.